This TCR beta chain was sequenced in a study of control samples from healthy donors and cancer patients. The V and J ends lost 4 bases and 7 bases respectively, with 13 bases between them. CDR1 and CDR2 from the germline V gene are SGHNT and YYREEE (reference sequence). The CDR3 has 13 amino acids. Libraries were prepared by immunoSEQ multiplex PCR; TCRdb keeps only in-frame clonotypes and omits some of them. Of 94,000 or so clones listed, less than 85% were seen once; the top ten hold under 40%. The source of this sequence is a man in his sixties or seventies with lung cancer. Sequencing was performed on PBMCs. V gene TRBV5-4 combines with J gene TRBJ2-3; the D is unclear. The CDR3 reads CASSKDGRNTQYF. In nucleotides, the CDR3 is TGTGCCAGCAGCAAGGACGGTCGGAATACGCAGTATTTT.